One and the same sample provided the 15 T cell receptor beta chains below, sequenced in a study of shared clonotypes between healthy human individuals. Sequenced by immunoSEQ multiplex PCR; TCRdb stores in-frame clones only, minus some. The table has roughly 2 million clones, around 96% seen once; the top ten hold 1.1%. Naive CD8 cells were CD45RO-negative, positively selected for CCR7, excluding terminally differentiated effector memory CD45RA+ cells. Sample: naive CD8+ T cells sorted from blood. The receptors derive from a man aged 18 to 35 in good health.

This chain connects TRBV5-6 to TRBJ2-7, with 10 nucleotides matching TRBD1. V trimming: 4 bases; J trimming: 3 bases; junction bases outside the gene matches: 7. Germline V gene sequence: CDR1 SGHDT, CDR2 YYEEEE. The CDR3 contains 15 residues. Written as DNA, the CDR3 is TGTGCCAGCAGCCGTTCGGGACAGGGGATCTACGAGCAGTACTTC. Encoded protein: CASSRSGQGIYEQYF.

In DNA form, the CDR3 reads TGTGCCAGCAGCTTGAGGTGGGGCGACCAGCCCCAGCATTTT. The encoded protein is CASSLRWGDQPQHF. This rearrangement joins TRBV5-6 to TRBJ1-5; maybe TRBD1 (5 bases). Trimming removed 1 base at V and 7 bases at J, with 12 bases between. The CDR3 covers 14 residues. Germline V CDR1 and CDR2: SGHDT, YYEEEE.

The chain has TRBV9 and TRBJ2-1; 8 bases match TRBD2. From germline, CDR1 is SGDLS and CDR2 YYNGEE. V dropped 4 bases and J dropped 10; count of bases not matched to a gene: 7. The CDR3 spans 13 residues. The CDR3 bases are TGTGCCAGCAGCATAACTAGCGGCGACGAGCAGTTCTTC. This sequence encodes CASSITSGDEQFF.

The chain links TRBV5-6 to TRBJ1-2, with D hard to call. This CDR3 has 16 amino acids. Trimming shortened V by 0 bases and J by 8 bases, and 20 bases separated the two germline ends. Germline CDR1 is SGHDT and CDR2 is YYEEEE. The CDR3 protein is CASSLGDAGLALGYTF. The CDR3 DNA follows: TGTGCCAGCAGCTTGGGTGACGCGGGGTTAGCGTTGGGCTACACCTTC.

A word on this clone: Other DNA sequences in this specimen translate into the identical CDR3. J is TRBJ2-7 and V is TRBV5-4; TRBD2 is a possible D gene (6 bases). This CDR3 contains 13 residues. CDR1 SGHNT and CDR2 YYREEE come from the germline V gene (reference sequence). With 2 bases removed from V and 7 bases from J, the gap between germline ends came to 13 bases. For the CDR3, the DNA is TGTGCCAGCAGCTTAGCAGGAGGGCTGGAGCAGTACTTC. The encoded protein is CASSLAGGLEQYF.

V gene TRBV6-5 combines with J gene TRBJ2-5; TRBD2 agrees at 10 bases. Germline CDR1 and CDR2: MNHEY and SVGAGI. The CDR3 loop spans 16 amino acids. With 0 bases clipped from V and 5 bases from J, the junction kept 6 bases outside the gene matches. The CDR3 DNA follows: TGTGCCAGCAGTTACTCCCCAGCGGGAGGGCAGGAGACCCAGTACTTC. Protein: CASSYSPAGGQETQYF.

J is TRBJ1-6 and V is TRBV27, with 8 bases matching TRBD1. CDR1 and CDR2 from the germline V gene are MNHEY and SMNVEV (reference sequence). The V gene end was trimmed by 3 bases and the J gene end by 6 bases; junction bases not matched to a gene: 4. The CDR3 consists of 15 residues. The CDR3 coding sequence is TGTGCCAGCAGTTTGGACAGGGAGAGTAATTCACCCCTCCACTTT. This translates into CASSLDRESNSPLHF.

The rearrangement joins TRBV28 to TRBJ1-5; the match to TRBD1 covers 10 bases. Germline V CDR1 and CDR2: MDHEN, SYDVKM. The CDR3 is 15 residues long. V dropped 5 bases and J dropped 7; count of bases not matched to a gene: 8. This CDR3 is CASSIGTGVEQPQHF. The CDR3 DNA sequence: TGTGCCAGCAGTATCGGGACAGGGGTAGAACAGCCCCAGCATTTT.

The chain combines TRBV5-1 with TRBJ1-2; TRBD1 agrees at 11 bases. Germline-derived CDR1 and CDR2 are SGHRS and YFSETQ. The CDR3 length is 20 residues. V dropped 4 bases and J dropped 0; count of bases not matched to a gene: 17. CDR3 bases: TGCGCCAGCAGCACGGACAGGGGGCAACGGTGTGGGTGGGCTAACTATGGCTACACCTTC. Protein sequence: CASSTDRGQRCGWANYGYTF.

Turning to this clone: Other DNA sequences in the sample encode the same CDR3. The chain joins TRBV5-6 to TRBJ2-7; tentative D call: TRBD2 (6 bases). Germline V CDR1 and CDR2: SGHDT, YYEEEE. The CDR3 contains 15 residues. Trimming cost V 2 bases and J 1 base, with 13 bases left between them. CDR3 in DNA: TGTGCCAGCAGCTTACCGGGGGAAGGTTCCTACGAGCAGTACTTC. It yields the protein CASSLPGEGSYEQYF.

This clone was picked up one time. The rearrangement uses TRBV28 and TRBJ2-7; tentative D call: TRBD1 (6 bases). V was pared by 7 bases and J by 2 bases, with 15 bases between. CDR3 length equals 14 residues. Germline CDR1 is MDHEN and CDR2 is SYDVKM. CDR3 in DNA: TGTGCCAGCACCGGATACAGGGTTGCCTACGAGCAGTACTTC. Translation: CASTGYRVAYEQYF.

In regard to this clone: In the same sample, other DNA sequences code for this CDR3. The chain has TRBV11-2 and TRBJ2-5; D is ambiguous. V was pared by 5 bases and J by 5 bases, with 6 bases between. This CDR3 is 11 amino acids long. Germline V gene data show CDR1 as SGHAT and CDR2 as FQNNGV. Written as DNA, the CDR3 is TGTGCCAGCAGCGGTGGGGAGACCCAGTACTTC. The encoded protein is CASSGGETQYF.

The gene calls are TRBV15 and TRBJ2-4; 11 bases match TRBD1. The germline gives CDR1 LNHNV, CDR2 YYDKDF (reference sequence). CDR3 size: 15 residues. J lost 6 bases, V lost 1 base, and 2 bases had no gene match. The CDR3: CATSRGTGGANIQYF. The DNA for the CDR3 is TGTGCCACCAGCAGAGGGACAGGGGGCGCAAACATTCAGTACTTC.

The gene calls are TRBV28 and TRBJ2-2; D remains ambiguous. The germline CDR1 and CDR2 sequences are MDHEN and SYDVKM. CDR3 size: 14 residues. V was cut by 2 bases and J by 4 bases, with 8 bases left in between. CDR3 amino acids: CASSLPYSTGELFF. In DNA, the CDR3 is TGTGCCAGCAGTTTACCGTATAGCACCGGGGAGCTGTTTTTT.

The CDR3 sequence: CAGRRDSEMGYGYTF. The CDR3 bases are TGTGCCGGGCGCCGGGACAGTGAGATGGGGTATGGCTACACCTTC. The chain employs TRBV30 and TRBJ1-2, with 7 positions matching TRBD1. The CDR3 totals 15 residues. V lost 8 bases and J lost 5; bases outside the gene matches: 17. Germline CDR1 is GTSNPN and CDR2 is SVGIG (reference sequence). The complete variable domain, with remaining parts taken from reference TRBV30 and TRBJ1-2, reads SQTIHQWPATLVQPVGSPLSLECTVEGTSNPNLYWYRQAAGRGLQLLFYSVGIGQISSEVPQNLSASRPQDRQFILSSKKLLLSDSGFYLCAGRRDSEMGYGYTFGSGTRLTVV.